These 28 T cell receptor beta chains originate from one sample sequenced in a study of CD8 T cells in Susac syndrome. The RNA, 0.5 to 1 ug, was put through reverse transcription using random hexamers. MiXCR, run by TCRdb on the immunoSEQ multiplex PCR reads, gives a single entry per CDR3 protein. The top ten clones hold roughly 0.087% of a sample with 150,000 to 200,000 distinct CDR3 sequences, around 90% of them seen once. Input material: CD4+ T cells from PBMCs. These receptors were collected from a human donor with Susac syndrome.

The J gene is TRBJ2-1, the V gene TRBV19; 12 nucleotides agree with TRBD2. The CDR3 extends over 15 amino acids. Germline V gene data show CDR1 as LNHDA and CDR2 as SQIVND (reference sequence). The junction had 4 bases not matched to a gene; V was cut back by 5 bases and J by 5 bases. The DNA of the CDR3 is TGTGCCAGTAGTTTACTAGCGGGAGGCGACAATGAGCAGTTCTTC. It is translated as CASSLLAGGDNEQFF.

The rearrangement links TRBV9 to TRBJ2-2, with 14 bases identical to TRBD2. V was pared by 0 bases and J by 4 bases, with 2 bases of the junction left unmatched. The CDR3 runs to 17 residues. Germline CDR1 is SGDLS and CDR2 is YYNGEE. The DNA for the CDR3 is TGTGCCAGCAGCGTAGGGGGACTAGCGGGAGTCACCGGGGAGCTGTTTTTT. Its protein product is CASSVGGLAGVTGELFF.

Written as DNA, the CDR3 is TGTGCCAGCAGAACGGGGGTACAGAACACTGAAGCTTTCTTT. Its protein is CASRTGVQNTEAFF. The V call is TRBV2, the J call TRBJ1-1, with TRBD1 as a possible D gene (5 bases). The CDR3 runs to 14 residues. V lost 6 bases, J lost 1 base, and 12 bases lay in between. The V gene's germline CDR1 is SNHLY and CDR2 FYNNEI.

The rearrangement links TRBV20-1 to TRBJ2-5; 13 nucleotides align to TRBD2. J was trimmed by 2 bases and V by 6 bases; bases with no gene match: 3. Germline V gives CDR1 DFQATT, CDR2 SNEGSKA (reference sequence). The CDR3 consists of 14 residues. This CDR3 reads CSAGLAGVQETQYF. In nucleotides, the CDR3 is TGCAGTGCCGGACTAGCGGGGGTTCAAGAGACCCAGTACTTC.

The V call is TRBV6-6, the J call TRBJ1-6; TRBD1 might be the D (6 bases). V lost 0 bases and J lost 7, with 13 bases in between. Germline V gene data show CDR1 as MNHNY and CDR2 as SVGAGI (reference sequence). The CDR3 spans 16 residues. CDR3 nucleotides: TGTGCCAGCAGTTACTCCTCGAACAGGGTGAATTCACCCCTCCACTTT. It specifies CASSYSSNRVNSPLHF.

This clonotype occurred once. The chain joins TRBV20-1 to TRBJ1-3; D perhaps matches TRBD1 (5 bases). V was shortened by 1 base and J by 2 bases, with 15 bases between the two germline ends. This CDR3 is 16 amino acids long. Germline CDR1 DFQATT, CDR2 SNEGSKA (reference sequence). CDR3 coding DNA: TGCAGTGCTAGAGCAGTCGTGGGGGGAGCTGGAAACACCATATATTTT. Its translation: CSARAVVGGAGNTIYF.

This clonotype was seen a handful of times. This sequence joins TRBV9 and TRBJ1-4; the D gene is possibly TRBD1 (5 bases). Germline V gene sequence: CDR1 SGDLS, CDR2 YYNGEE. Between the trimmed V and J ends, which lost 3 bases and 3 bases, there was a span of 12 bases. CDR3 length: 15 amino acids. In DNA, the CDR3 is TGTGCCAGCAGCGCATCCGGGACTCCTAATGAAAAACTGTTTTTT. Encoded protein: CASSASGTPNEKLFF.

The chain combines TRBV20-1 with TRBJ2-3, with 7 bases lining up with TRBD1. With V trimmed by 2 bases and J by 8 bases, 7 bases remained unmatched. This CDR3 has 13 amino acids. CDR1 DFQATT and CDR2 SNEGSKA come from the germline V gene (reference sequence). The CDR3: CSARSHRGRTQYF. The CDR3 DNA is TGCAGTGCTAGATCCCACAGGGGCCGTACGCAGTATTTT.

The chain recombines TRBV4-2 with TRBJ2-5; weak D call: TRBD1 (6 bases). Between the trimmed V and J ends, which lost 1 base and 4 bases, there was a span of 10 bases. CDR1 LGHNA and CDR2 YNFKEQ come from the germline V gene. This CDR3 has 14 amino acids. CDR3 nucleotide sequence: TGTGCCAGCAGCCAAGGAGGGGGTGGAGAGACCCAGTACTTC. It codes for CASSQGGGGETQYF.

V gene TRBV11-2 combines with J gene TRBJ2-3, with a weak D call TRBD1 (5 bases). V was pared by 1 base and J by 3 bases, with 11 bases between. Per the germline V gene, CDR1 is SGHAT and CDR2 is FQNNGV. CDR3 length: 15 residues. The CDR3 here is CASSLGTLGTDTQYF. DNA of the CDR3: TGTGCCAGCAGCTTAGGGACACTGGGGACAGATACGCAGTATTTT. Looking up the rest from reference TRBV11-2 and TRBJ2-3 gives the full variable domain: EAGVAQSPRYKIIEKRQSVAFWCNPISGHATLYWYQQILGQGPKLLIQFQNNGVVDDSQLPKDRFSAERLKGVDSTLKIQPAKLEDSAVYLCASSLGTLGTDTQYFGPGTRLTVL.

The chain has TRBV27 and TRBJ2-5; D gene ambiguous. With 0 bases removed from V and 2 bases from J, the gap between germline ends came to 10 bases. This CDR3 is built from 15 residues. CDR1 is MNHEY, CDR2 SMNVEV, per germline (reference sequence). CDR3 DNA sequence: TGTGCCAGCAGTTTATCCTTCCTAGGTCAAGAGACCCAGTACTTC. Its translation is CASSLSFLGQETQYF.

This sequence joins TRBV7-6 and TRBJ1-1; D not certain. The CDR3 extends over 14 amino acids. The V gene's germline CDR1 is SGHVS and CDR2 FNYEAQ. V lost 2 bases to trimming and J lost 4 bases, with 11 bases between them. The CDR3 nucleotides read TGTGCCAGCAGCTTATCTATGACGGCCACTGAAGCTTTCTTT. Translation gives CASSLSMTATEAFF.

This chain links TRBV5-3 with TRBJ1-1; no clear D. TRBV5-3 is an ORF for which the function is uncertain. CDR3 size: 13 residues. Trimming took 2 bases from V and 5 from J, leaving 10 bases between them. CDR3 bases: TGTGCCAGAAGCTTCGGGAGAAGGACTGAAGCTTTCTTT. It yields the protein CARSFGRRTEAFF.

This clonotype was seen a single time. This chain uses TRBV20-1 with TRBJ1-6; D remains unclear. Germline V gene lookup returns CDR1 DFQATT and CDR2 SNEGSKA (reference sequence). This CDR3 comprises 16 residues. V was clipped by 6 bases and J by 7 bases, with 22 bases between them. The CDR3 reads CSARALRQQQNSPLHF. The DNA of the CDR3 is TGCAGTGCCCGAGCCCTAAGACAACAACAAAATTCACCCCTCCACTTT.

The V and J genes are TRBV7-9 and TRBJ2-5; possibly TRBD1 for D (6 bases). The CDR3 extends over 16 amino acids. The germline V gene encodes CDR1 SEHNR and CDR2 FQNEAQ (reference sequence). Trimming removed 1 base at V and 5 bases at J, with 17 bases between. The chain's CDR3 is CASSLGVGAAQETQYF. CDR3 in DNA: TGTGCCAGCAGCTTAGGAGTGGGGGCAGCACAGGAGACCCAGTACTTC.

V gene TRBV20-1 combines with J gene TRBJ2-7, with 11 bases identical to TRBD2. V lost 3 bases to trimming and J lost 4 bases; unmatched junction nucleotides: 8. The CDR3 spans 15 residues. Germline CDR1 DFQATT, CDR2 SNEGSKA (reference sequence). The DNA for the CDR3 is TGCAGTGCTAGGCGTCTAGCGGGGGGCGTGTACGAGCAGTACTTC. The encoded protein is CSARRLAGGVYEQYF.

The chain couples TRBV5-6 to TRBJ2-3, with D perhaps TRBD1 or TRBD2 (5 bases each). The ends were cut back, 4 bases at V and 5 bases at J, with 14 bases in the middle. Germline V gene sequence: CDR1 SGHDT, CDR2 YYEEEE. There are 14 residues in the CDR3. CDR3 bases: TGTGCCAGCAGCCAGGTGGGGGTTGAAGATACGCAGTATTTT. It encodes CASSQVGVEDTQYF.

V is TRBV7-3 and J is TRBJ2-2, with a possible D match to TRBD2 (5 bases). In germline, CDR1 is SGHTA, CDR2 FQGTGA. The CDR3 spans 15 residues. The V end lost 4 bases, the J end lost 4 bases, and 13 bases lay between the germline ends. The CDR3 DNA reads TGTGCCAGCAGCTATAGTACCGCGGGCACCGGGGAGCTGTTTTTT. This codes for CASSYSTAGTGELFF.

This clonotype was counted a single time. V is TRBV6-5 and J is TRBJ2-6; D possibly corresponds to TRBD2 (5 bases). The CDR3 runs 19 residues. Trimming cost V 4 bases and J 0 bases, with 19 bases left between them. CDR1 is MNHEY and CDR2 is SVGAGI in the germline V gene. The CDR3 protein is CASSSEGPRAGSGANVLTF. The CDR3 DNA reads TGTGCCAGCAGTTCCGAAGGCCCGCGGGCGGGCTCTGGGGCCAACGTCCTGACTTTC.

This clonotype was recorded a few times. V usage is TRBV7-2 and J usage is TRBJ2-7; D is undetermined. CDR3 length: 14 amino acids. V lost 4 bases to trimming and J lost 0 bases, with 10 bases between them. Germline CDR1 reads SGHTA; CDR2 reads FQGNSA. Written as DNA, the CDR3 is TGTGCCAGCAGCTCCCGACATAGCTCCTACGAGCAGTACTTC. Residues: CASSSRHSSYEQYF.

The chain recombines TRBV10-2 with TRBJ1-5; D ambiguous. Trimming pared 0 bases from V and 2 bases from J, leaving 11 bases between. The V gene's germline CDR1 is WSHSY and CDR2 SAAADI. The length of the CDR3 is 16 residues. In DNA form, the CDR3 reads TGCGCCAGCAGTGAGTCGTGGAGGGTTGGCAATCAGCCCCAGCATTTT. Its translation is CASSESWRVGNQPQHF.

CDR3: CASRVQGEYTEAFF. The CDR3 DNA follows: TGTGCCAGCAGGGTCCAGGGTGAGTACACTGAAGCTTTCTTT. The chain combines TRBV6-5 with TRBJ1-1, with a weak D call TRBD1 (5 bases). CDR1 is MNHEY and CDR2 is SVGAGI in the germline V gene. CDR3 length equals 14 residues. V lost 6 bases and J lost 3, with 14 bases in between.

CDR3 nucleotide sequence: TGTGCCAGCAGCTCCGAGTCACGAGGTTATATGACTGAAGCTTTCTTT. It yields the protein CASSSESRGYMTEAFF. V usage is TRBV12-3 or TRBV12-4 and J usage is TRBJ1-1; D call uncertain. V was cut by 6 bases and J by 5 bases, with 22 bases left in between. The CDR3 covers 16 residues.

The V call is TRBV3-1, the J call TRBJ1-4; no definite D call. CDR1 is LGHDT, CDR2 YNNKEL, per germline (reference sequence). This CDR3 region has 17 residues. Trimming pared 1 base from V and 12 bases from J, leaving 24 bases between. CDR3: CASSQGGRTRAVAELFF. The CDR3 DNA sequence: TGTGCCAGCAGCCAAGGCGGCCGGACGAGGGCCGTGGCGGAACTGTTTTTT.

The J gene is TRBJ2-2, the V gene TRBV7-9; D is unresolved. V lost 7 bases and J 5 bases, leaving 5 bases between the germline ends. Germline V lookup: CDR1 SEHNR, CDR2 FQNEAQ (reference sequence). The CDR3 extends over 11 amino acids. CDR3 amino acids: CASTKTGELFF. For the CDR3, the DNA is TGTGCCAGCACCAAGACCGGGGAGCTGTTTTTT.

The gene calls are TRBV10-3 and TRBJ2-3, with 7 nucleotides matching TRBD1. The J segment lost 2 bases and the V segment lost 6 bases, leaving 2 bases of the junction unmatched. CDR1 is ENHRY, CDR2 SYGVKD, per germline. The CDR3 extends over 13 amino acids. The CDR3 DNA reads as TGTGCCATCAGCGGGACAGCCACAGATACGCAGTATTTT. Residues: CAISGTATDTQYF.

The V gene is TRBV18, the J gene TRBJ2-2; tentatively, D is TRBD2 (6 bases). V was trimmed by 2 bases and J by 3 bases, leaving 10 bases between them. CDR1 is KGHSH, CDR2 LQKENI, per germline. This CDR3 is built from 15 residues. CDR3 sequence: CASSPFWEDTGELFF. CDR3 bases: TGTGCCAGCTCACCATTCTGGGAGGACACCGGGGAGCTGTTTTTT.

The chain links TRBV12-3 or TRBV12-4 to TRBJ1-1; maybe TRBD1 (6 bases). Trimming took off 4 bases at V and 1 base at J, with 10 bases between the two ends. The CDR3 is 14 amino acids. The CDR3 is CASSSQQGNTEAFF. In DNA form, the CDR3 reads TGTGCCAGCAGTTCCCAACAGGGGAACACTGAAGCTTTCTTT.